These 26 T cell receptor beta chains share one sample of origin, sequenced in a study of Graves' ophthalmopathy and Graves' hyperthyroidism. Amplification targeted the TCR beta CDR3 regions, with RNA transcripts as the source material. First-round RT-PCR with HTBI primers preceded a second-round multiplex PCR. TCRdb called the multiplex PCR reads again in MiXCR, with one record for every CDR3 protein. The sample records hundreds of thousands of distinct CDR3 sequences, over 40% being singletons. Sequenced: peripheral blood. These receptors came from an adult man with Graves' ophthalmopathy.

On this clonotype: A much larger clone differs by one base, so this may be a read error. The CDR3: CSARWGHEQYF. The CDR3 nucleotides are TGCAGTGCTAGGTGGGGCCACGAGCAGTACTTC. The chain recombines TRBV29-1 with TRBJ2-7; the D gene is possibly TRBD1 (5 bases). The CDR3 has 11 residues. Germline CDR1 reads SQVTM; CDR2 reads ANQGSEA.

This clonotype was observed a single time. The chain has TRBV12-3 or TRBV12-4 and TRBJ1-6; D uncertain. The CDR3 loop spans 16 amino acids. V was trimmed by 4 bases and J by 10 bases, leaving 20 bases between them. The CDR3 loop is CASSYSCLIAGSPLHF. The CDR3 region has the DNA TGTGCCAGCAGTTACTCGTGCCTAATAGCCGGGTCACCCCTCCACTTT.

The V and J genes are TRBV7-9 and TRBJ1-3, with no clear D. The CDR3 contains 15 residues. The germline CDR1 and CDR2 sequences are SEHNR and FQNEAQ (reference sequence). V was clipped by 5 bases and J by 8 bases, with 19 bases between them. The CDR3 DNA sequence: TGTGCCAGCAGCCTACTAGCCCCCGTCGGGGACACCATATATTTT. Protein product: CASSLLAPVGDTIYF.

This chain's CDR3 is CASRERTDNTGELFF. The CDR3 DNA is TGCGCCAGCAGAGAGAGGACAGATAACACCGGGGAGCTGTTTTTT. The rearrangement links TRBV5-1 to TRBJ2-2; perhaps TRBD1 as D (6 bases). CDR1 is SGHRS and CDR2 is YFSETQ in the germline V gene. CDR3 length: 15 residues. Trimming removed 5 bases from V and 2 bases from J, with 13 bases in between.

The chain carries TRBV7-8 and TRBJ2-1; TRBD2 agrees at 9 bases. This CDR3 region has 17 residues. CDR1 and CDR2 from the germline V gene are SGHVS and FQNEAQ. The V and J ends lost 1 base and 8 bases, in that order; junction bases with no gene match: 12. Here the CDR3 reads CASSLVLAGGLGDEQFF. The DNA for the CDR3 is TGTGCCAGCAGCTTAGTCCTTGCGGGGGGGCTCGGCGATGAGCAGTTCTTC.

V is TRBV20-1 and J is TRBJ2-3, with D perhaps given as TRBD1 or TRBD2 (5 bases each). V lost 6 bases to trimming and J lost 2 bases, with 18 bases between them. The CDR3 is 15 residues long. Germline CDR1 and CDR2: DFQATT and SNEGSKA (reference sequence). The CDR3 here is CSATGRRKTTDTQYF. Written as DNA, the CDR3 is TGCAGTGCCACGGGACGGAGGAAAACCACAGATACGCAGTATTTT.

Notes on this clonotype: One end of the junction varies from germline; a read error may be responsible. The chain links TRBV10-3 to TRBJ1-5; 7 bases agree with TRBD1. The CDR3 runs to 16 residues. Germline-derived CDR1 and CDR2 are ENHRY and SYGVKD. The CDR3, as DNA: TGTGCCAGCAGTTCCAGACAGGGAGTCAGCAATCAGCCCCAGCATTTT. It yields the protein CASSSRQGVSNQPQHF.

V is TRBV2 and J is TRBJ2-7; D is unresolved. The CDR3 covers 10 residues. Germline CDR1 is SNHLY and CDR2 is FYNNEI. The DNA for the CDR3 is TGTGCTAGCTGGGACTACGAGCAGTACTTC. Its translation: CASWDYEQYF.

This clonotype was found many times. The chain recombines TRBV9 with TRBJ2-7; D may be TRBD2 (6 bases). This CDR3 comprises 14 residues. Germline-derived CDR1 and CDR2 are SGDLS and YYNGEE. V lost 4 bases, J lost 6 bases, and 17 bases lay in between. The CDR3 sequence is CASSPRPGVGEQYF. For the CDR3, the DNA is TGTGCCAGCAGCCCTCGTCCGGGAGTAGGCGAGCAGTACTTC.

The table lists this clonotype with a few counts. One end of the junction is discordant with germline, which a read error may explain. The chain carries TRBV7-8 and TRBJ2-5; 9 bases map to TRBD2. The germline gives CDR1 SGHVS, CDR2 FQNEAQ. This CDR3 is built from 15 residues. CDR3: CTSSQRGEYQETQYF. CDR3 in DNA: TGTACCAGCAGCCAGCGGGGGGAGTACCAAGAGACCCAGTACTTC.

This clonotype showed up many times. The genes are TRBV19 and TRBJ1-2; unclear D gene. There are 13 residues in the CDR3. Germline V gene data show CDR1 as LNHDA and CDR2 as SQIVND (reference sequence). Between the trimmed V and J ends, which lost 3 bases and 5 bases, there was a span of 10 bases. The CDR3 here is CASSIRTEYGYTF. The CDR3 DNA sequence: TGTGCCAGTAGTATCCGGACCGAGTATGGCTACACCTTC.

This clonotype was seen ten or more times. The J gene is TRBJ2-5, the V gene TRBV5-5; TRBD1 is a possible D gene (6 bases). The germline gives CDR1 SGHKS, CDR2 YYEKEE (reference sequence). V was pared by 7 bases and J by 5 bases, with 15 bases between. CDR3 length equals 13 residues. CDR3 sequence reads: CASGIQGMETQYF. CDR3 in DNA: TGTGCCAGCGGAATACAGGGAATGGAGACCCAGTACTTC.

CDR3 sequence (DNA): TGTGCCAGCAGTCCCCCCGAGGGTCCCGGAAACACCATATATTTT. Protein sequence: CASSPPEGPGNTIYF. The V call is TRBV12-3 or TRBV12-4, the J call TRBJ1-3, with unresolved D. V was shortened by 5 bases and J by 4 bases, with 15 bases between the two germline ends. CDR3 size: 15 residues.

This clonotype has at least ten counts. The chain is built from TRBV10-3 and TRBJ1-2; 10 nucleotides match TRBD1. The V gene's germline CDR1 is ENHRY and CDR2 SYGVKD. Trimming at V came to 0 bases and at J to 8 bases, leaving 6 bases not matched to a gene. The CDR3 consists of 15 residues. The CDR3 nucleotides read TGTGCCATCAGTGAGTCGACAGGGGGCTACGGGGGCTACACCTTC. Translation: CAISESTGGYGGYTF.

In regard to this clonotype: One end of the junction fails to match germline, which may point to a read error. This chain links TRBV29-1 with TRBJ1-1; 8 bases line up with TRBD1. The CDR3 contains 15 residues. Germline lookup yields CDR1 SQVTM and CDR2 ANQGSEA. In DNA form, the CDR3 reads TGCAGCGTACGTCAACAGGGGGGGATGAACACTGAAGCCTTCTTT. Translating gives CSVRQQGGMNTEAFF.

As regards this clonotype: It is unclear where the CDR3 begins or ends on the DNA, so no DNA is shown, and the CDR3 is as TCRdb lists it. CDR3 protein: CSTMTGAGSCFF. This chain joins TRBV29-1 and TRBJ2-2; no DNA check was done on the table's D call, TRBD1. From germline, CDR1 is SQVTM and CDR2 ANQGSEA. The CDR3 contains 12 residues when both ends are counted.

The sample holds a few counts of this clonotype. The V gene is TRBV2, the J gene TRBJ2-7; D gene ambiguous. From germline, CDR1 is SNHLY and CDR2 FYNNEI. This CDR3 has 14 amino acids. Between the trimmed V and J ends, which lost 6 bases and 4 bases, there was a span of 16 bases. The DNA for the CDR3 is TGTGCCAGCAGGGACCCCGGGCTTACTTACGAGCAGTACTTC. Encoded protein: CASRDPGLTYEQYF.

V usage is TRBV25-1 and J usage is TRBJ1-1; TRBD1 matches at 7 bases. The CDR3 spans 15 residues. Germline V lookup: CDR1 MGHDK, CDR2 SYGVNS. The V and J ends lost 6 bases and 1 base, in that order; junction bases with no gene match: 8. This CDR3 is CASSPREGANTEAFF. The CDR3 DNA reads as TGTGCCAGCAGCCCCCGTGAGGGGGCGAACACTGAAGCTTTCTTT.

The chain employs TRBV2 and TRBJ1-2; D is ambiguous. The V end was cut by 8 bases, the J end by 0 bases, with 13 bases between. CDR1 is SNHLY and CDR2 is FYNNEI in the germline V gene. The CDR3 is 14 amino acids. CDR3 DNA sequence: TGTGCCAGCGTTGAGCGGGGAGCTAACTATGGCTACACCTTC. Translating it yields CASVERGANYGYTF.

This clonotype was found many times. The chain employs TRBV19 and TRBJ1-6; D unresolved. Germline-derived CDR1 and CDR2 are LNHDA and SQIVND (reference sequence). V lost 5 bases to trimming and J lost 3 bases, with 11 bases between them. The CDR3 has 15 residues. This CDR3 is CASSPSWDYNSPLHF. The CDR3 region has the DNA TGTGCCAGTAGTCCCTCGTGGGACTATAATTCACCCCTCCACTTT.

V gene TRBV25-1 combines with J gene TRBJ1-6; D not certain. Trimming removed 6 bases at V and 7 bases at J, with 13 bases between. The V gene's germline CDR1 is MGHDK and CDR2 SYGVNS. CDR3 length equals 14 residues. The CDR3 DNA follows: TGTGCCAGCAGGACCAGGCTGAAAAATTCACCCCTCCACTTT. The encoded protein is CASRTRLKNSPLHF. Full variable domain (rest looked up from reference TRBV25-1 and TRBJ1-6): EADIYQTPRYLVIGTGKKITLECSQTMGHDKMYWYQQDPGMELHLIHYSYGVNSTEKGDLSSESTVSRIRTEHFPLTLESARPSHTSQYLCASRTRLKNSPLHFGNGTRLTVT.

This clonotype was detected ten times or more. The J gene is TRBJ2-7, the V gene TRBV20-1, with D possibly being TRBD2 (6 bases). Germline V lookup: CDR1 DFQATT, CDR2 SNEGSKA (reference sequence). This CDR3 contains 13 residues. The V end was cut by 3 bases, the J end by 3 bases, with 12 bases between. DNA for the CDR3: TGCAGTGCTAGTTCGGGGGTAGTCTACGAGCAGTACTTC. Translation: CSASSGVVYEQYF.

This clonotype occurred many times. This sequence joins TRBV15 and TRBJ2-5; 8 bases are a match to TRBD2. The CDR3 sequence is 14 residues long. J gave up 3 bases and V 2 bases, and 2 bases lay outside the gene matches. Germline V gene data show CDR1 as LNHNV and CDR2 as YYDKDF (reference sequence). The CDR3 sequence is CATSRRAGEETQYF. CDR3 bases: TGTGCCACCAGCAGAAGAGCGGGGGAAGAGACCCAGTACTTC.

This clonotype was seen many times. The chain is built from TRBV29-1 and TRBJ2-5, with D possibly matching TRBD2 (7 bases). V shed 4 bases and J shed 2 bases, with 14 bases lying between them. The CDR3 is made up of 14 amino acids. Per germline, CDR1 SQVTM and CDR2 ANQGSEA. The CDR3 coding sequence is TGCAGCGTTGGACCACAGGGAGGGCAAGAGACCCAGTACTTC. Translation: CSVGPQGGQETQYF. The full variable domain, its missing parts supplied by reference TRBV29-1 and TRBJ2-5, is SAVISQKPSRDICQRGTSLTIQCQVDSQVTMMFWYRQQPGQSLTLIATANQGSEATYESGFVIDKFPISRPNLTFSTLTVSNMSPEDSSIYLCSVGPQGGQETQYFGPGTRLLVL.

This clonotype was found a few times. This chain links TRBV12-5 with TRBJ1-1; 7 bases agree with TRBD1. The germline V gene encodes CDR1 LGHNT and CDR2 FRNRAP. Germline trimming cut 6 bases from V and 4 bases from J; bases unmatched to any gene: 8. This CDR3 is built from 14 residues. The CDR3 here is CASGKQGDSTEAFF. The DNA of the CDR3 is TGTGCTAGTGGCAAGCAGGGGGATAGCACTGAAGCTTTCTTT.

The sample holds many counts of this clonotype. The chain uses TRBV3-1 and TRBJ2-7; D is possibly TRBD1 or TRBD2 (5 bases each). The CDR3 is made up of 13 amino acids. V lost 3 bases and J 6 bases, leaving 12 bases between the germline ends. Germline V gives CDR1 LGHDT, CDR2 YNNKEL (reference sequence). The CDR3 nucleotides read TGTGCCAGCAGCCAGGGGGTCCTGCGCGAGCAGTACTTC. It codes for CASSQGVLREQYF.